These 12 T cell receptor beta chains were all obtained from the same sample, sequenced in a study of spatial heterogeneity in lung cancer (dated by TCRdb to between 2018 and 2021). The meaning of the sample's time point label: blood at routine non-recurrence follow-up after resection. Without any cell sorting, TCR sequencing was performed on whole RNA extracted either from tumor and nontumor lung tissue or from cryopreserved PBMC samples. The library came from 5' RACE. Sequencing was carried out with a NextSeq 500. TCRdb cleaned the public reads at Q25 with fastp, built clones with MiXCR and kept in-frame beta chains. Merged by CDR3 protein, the rows form single entries marked with the most common genes and DNA. The sample table contains under 150,000 distinct CDR3 sequences; only one count was recorded for roughly an eighth of them. The ten biggest clones cover about 15% of the sample. The specimen comprised PBMCs, sampled at follow-up. These receptors originate from a male donor with early-stage non-small cell lung cancer.

In this sample, this clonotype turned up a few times. This chain uses TRBV5-1 with TRBJ1-2; 10 bases agree with TRBD1. Germline V CDR1 and CDR2: SGHRS, YFSETQ. The CDR3 consists of 16 residues. The J segment lost 7 bases and the V segment lost 0 bases, leaving 9 bases of the junction unmatched. CDR3 in DNA: TGCGCCAGCAGCTTGGCTACCGGGACAGGGGAGATTGGCTACACCTTC. It codes for CASSLATGTGEIGYTF.

This clonotype was observed many times. The J gene is TRBJ1-6, the V gene TRBV12-3 or TRBV12-4, with a weak D call TRBD1 (5 bases). The V end was cut by 3 bases, the J end by 6 bases, with 9 bases between. The CDR3 covers 14 residues. The CDR3 bases are TGTGCCAGCAGTTTGAGGGGATCTAATTCACCCCTCCACTTT. Residues: CASSLRGSNSPLHF.

This clonotype appeared many times. The chain uses TRBV4-3 and TRBJ1-1; D is unclear. The V end lost 2 bases, the J end lost 6 bases, and 7 bases lay between the germline ends. CDR3 length equals 12 residues. Germline CDR1 reads LGHNA; CDR2 reads YSLEER. The CDR3: CASSQRGAEAFF. CDR3 nucleotide sequence: TGCGCCAGCAGCCAACGGGGAGCTGAAGCTTTCTTT.

This clonotype showed up many times. CDR3 sequence (DNA): TGTGCCAGCAGCTCAGACGGCAGGAGCTCCTACAATGAGCAGTTCTTC. Encoded protein: CASSSDGRSSYNEQFF. J is TRBJ2-1 and V is TRBV4-2; D ambiguous. The germline V gene has CDR1 LGHNA and CDR2 YNFKEQ. The CDR3 is 16 residues long. Between the trimmed V and J ends, which lost 5 bases and 0 bases, there was a span of 14 bases.

This clonotype has a count of ten or more. This chain connects TRBV4-1 to TRBJ1-3; TRBD1 aligns across 7 bases. Germline trimming cut 3 bases from V and 0 bases from J; bases unmatched to any gene: 5. This CDR3 spans 16 amino acids. Germline V gene data show CDR1 as MGHRA and CDR2 as YSYEKL. CDR3 sequence: CASSQGQPNSGNTIYF. CDR3 nucleotides: TGCGCCAGCAGCCAGGGACAGCCGAACTCTGGAAACACCATATATTTT.

This clonotype was seen more than once but under ten times. V usage is TRBV28 and J usage is TRBJ1-5; tentatively, D is TRBD1 (6 bases). Deletions cut 3 bases from V and 4 bases from J, with 19 bases between. Per the germline V gene, CDR1 is MDHEN and CDR2 is SYDVKM. CDR3 length equals 17 residues. DNA of the CDR3: TGTGCCAGCAGTTTCACCGGGACAAGGGTGGGGAATCAGCCCCAGCATTTT. Translation gives CASSFTGTRVGNQPQHF.

The chain is built from TRBV28 and TRBJ1-1; unclear D gene. The CDR3 consists of 14 residues. Germline V gives CDR1 MDHEN, CDR2 SYDVKM. V lost 2 bases, J lost 0 bases, and 7 bases lay in between. Written as DNA, the CDR3 is TGTGCCAGCAGTTTACTTACAGTGAACACTGAAGCTTTCTTT. Protein sequence: CASSLLTVNTEAFF.

J is TRBJ2-7 and V is TRBV10-1; D uncertain. Germline values: CDR1 WNHNN, CDR2 SYGVQD (reference sequence). The CDR3 has 13 amino acids. The V gene lost 6 bases and the J gene lost 2 bases, with 11 bases spanning the gap. As DNA, the CDR3 is TGCGCCAGCAGCCCTGGCAGCCCCTACGAGCAGTACTTC. Its translation is CASSPGSPYEQYF.

This clonotype was found once. The chain joins TRBV5-1 to TRBJ2-7, with D possibly matching TRBD2 (5 bases). The CDR3 consists of 14 residues. The V end lost 3 bases, the J end lost 1 base, and 11 bases lay between the germline ends. CDR1 SGHRS and CDR2 YFSETQ come from the germline V gene. The CDR3 loop reads CASSSEASSYEQYF. DNA of the CDR3: TGCGCCAGCAGCTCGGAGGCCAGTTCCTACGAGCAGTACTTC.

This clonotype has ten or more counts. The chain carries TRBV6-4 and TRBJ1-2; D remains unclear. CDR1 is MRHNA and CDR2 is SNTAGT in the germline V gene. V gave up 0 bases and J gave up 7 bases, with 9 bases separating them. The CDR3 is made up of 13 amino acids. CDR3 protein: CASSDSEGSGYTF. DNA of the CDR3: TGTGCCAGCAGTGACTCGGAGGGCTCTGGCTACACCTTC.

In its sample, this clonotype was seen many times. The V and J genes are TRBV24-1 and TRBJ2-6, with a weak D call TRBD2 (5 bases). This CDR3 is 16 amino acids long. Germline-derived CDR1 and CDR2 are KGHDR and SFDVKD. The V end was cut by 12 bases, the J end by 4 bases, with 21 bases between. The CDR3 region has the DNA TGTGCCTCCACGCCGGGGTATGGACCAGGGGCCAACGTCCTGACTTTC. Amino acid sequence: CASTPGYGPGANVLTF.

This clonotype came up a few times. The chain has TRBV6-2 or TRBV6-3 and TRBJ2-6; D possibly corresponds to TRBD1 (5 bases). This CDR3 contains 15 residues. Between the trimmed V and J ends, which lost 6 bases and 0 bases, there was a span of 9 bases. Looked up from germline, CDR1 is MNHEY and CDR2 is SVGEGT. The CDR3 loop reads CASRPTASGANVLTF. In nucleotides, the CDR3 is TGTGCCAGCAGACCGACAGCCTCTGGGGCCAACGTCCTGACTTTC.